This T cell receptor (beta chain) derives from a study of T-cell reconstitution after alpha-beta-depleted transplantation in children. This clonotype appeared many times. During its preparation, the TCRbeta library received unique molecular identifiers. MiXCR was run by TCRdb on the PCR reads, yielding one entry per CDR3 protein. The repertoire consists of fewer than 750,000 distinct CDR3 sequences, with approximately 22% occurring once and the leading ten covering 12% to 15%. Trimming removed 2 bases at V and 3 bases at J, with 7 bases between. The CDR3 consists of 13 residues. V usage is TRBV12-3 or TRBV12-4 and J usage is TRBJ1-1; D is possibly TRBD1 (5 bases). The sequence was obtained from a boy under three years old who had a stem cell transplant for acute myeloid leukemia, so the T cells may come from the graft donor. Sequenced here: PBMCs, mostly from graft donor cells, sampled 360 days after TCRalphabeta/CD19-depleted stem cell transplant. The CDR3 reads CASSLLGDTEAFF. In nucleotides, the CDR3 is TGTGCCAGCAGTTTATTGGGGGACACTGAAGCTTTCTTT.